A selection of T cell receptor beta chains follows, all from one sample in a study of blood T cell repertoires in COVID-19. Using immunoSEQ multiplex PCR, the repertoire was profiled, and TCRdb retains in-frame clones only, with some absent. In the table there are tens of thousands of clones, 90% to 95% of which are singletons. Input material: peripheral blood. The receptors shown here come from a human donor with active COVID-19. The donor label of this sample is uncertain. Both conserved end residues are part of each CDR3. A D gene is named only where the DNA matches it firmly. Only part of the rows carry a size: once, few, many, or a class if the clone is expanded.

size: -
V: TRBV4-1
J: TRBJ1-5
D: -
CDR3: CASRRAQHF
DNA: TGCGCCAGCCGGCGGGCCCAGCATTTT

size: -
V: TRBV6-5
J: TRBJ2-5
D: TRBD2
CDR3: CASSRGLGVRETQYF
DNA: TGTGCCAGCAGTCGAGGACTAGGAGTACGGGAGACCCAGTACTTC

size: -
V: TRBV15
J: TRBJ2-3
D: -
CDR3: CATSRGGVHPSTDTQYF
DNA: TGTGCCACCAGCAGAGGAGGAGTCCACCCTAGCACAGATACGCAGTATTTT

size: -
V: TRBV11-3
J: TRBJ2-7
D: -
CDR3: CASSYRMGAEQYF
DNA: TGTGCCAGCAGCTATCGGATGGGAGCCGAGCAGTACTTC

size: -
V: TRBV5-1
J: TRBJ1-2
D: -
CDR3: CASSLASRKTNYGYTF
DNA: TGCGCCAGCAGCTTGGCCTCGCGGAAAACTAACTATGGCTACACCTTC

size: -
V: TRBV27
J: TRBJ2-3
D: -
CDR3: CASSPSRADTQYF
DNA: TGTGCCAGCAGCCCGTCGCGAGCAGATACGCAGTATTTT

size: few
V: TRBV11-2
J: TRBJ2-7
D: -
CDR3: CASSPAGWPLEQYF
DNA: TGTGCCAGCAGCCCGGCAGGGTGGCCCCTCGAGCAGTACTTC

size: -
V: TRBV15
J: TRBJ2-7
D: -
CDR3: CATSRDPAPRDYEQYF
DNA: TGTGCCACCAGCAGAGATCCGGCCCCCCGGGACTACGAGCAGTACTTC

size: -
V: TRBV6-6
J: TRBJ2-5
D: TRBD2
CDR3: CASSYRVAGVWETQYF
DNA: TGTGCCAGCAGTTATAGGGTAGCGGGAGTCTGGGAGACCCAGTACTTC

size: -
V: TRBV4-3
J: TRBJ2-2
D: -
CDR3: CASSQDKASLTGELFF
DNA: TGCGCCAGCAGCCAAGATAAGGCTAGCTTAACCGGGGAGCTGTTTTTT

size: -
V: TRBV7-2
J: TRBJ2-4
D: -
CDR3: CASSIGLPPNIQYF
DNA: TGTGCCAGCAGCATCGGACTCCCCCCAAACATTCAGTACTTC

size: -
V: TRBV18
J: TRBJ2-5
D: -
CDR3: CASSPAQETQYF
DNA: TGTGCCAGCTCACCGGCCCAAGAGACCCAGTACTTC

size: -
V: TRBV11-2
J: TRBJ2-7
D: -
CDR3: CASSLVGGPTYEQYF
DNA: TGTGCCAGCAGCTTAGTGGGGGGACCGACCTACGAGCAGTACTTC

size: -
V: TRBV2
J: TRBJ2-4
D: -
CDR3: CASSGGDIQYF
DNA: TGTGCCAGCAGTGGGGGGGACATTCAGTACTTC

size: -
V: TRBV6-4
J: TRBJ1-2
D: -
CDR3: CASSVDSQRSYGYTF
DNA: TGTGCCAGCAGTGTGGACAGCCAGAGGAGCTATGGCTACACCTTC

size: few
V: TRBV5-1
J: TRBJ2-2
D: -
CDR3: CASSLVGGNTGELFF
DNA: TGCGCCAGCAGCTTGGTAGGAGGGAACACCGGGGAGCTGTTTTTT

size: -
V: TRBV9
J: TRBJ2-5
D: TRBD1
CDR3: CASSVDLAAGDRGRETQYF
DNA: TGTGCCAGCAGCGTAGACTTGGCGGCTGGGGACAGGGGGCGAGAGACCCAGTACTTC

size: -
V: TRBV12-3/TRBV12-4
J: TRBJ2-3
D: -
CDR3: CASSITSTDTQYF
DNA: TGTGCCAGCAGTATTACTAGCACAGATACGCAGTATTTT

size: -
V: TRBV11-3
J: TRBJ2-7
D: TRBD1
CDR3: CASSLDLTTGAHEQYF
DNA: TGTGCCAGCAGCTTAGATCTGACGACAGGGGCCCACGAGCAGTACTTC

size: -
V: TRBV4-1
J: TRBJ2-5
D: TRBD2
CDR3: CASSQETGTSGGETQYF
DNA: TGCGCCAGCAGCCAGGAGACCGGGACTAGCGGGGGGGAGACCCAGTACTTC

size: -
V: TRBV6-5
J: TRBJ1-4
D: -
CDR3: CASRRAEKLFF
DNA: TGTGCCAGCAGGCGAGCGGAAAAACTGTTTTTT

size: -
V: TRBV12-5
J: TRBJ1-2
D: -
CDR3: CASGYNPGVYGYTF
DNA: TGTGCTAGTGGGTATAACCCAGGTGTCTATGGCTACACCTTC

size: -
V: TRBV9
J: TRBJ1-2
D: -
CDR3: CASSSRNTAASYGYTF
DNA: TGTGCCAGCAGCTCGAGGAATACCGCTGCTAGTTATGGCTACACCTTC

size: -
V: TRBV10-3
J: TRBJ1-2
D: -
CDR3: CAISGVNLEGLNYGYTF
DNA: TGTGCCATCAGTGGGGTGAATTTGGAGGGGCTAAACTATGGCTACACCTTC

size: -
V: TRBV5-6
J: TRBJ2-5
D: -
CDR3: CASRIAMFVETQYF
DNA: TGTGCCAGCAGAATAGCTATGTTTGTGGAGACCCAGTACTTC

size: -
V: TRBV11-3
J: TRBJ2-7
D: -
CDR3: CASSLGSRDEQYF
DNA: TGTGCCAGCAGCTTAGGAAGCAGGGACGAGCAGTACTTC

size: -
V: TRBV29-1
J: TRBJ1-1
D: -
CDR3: CSVERGRVNTEAFF
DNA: TGCAGCGTTGAAAGGGGAAGAGTGAACACTGAAGCTTTCTTT

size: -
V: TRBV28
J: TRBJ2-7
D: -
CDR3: CASSRVTGEQYF
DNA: TGTGCCAGCAGTCGGGTCACCGGCGAGCAGTACTTC

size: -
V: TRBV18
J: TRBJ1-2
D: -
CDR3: CASSPDRSYGYTF
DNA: TGTGCCAGCTCACCAGACAGGAGCTATGGCTACACCTTC

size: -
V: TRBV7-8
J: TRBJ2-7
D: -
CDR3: CASSPDSHEQYF
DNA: TGTGCCAGCAGCCCGGACAGCCACGAGCAGTACTTC

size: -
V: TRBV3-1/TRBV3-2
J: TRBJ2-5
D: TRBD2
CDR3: CASSQGAKRTSEETQYF
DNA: TGTGCCAGCAGCCAAGGCGCCAAACGGACTAGCGAGGAGACCCAGTACTTC

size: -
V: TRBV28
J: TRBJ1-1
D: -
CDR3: CASEQGSYTEAFF
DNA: TGTGCCAGCGAACAGGGAAGTTACACTGAAGCTTTCTTT

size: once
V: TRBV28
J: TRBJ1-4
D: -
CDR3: CASSSGQEEKLFF
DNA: TGTGCCAGCAGTTCTGGACAAGAAGAAAAACTGTTTTTT

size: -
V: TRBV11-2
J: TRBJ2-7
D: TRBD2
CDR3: CASSLRRGGSYEQYF
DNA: TGTGCCAGCAGCCTCCGCCGCGGGGGGTCCTACGAGCAGTACTTC

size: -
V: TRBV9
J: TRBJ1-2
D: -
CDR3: CASSGGGGPYGYTF
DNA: TGTGCCAGCAGCGGAGGGGGGGGACCCTATGGCTACACCTTC

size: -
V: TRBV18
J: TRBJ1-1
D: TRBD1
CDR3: CASSPTETGGLNTEAFF
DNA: TGTGCCAGCTCACCAACGGAGACAGGGGGATTGAACACTGAAGCTTTCTTT

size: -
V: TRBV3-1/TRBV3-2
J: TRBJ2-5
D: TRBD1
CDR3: CASSPVTGSFMGETQYF
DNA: TGTGCCAGCAGCCCCGTGACAGGGAGTTTTATGGGTGAGACCCAGTACTTC

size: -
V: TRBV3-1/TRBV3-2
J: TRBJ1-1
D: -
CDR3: CASNPGGTRDTEAFF
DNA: TGTGCCAGCAACCCCGGGGGGACCAGGGACACTGAAGCTTTCTTT

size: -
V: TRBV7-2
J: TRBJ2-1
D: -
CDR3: CASSSKYRTYNEQFF
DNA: TGTGCCAGCAGCTCAAAGTACAGGACCTACAATGAGCAGTTCTTC

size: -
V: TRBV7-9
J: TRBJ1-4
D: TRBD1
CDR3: CASSLDRVYNEKLFF
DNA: TGTGCCAGCAGCCTTGACAGGGTTTATAATGAAAAACTGTTTTTT

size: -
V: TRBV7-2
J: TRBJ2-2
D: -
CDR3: CASSLSQGGSTGELFF
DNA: TGTGCCAGCAGCTTATCCCAGGGAGGTAGTACCGGGGAGCTGTTTTTT

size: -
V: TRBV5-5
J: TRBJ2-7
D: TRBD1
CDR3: CASSLRGTGGDEQYF
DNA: TGTGCCAGCAGCTTGAGAGGGACAGGGGGCGACGAGCAGTACTTC

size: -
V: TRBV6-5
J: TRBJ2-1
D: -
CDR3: CASSYRPSNNEQFF
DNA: TGTGCCAGCAGTTATCGCCCATCTAACAATGAGCAGTTCTTC

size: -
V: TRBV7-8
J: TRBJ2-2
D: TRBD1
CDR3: CASSLVQTGQGRTGELFF
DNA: TGTGCCAGCAGCCTCGTACAGACGGGACAGGGGAGAACCGGGGAGCTGTTTTTT

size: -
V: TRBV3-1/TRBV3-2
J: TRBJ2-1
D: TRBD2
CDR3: CASSQDDGTSGRGVYNEQFF
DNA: TGTGCCAGCAGCCAAGATGATGGGACTAGCGGGAGGGGGGTCTACAATGAGCAGTTCTTC